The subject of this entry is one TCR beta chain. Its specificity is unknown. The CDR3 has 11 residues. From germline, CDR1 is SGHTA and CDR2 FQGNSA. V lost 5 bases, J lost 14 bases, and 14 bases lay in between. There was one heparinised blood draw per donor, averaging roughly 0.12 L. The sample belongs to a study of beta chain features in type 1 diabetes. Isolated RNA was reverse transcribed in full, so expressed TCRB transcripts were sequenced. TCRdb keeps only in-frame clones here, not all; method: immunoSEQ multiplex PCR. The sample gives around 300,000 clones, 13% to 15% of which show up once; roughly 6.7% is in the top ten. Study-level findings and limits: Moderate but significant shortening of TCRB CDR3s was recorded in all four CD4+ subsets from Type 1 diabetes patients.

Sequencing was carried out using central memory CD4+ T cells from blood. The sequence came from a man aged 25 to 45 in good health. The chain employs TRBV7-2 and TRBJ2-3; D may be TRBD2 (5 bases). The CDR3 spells CASSPGISLYF. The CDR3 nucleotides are TGTGCCAGCAGCCCCGGGATAAGTCTGTATTTT.